A selection of T cell receptor beta chains follows, all from one sample in a study of human T cells and chemical hapten exposure. TCRdb independently ran MiXCR on the reads; one entry per CDR3 protein. The data contain about 120,000 distinct CDR3 sequences, 8.5% of them seen just once; the ten biggest clones take up 1.3% to 1.5%. The sample consisted of whole blood. These receptors all stem from a human donor in good health. Some clones in this sample may be carry-over from other donors' samples. Each CDR3 is given with its conserved first and last residue. Fields, in order: V gene, D gene, clone size, J gene, CDR3 protein, CDR3 DNA. A D gene is named only where the DNA matches it firmly. Rows may omit the clone size; those that give it use once, few, many or a size class.

>TRBV7-9|.|many|TRBJ1-1
CASSSPGSTEAFF
TGTGCCAGCAGCTCCCCTGGGAGCACTGAAGCTTTCTTT
>TRBV5-4|.|.|TRBJ2-3
CASSLMAQAGDTQYF
TGTGCCAGCAGCTTGATGGCTCAGGCGGGAGATACGCAGTATTTT
>TRBV20-1|.|few|TRBJ1-1
CSAGRGPSGAEAFF
TGCAGTGCTGGCCGGGGCCCCTCAGGCGCTGAAGCTTTCTTT
>TRBV20-1|.|few|TRBJ1-1
CSARPTGGRETEAFF
TGCAGTGCTAGACCCACGGGAGGCAGGGAGACTGAAGCTTTCTTT
>TRBV7-9|.|.|TRBJ2-7
CASSFQNSYEQYF
TGTGCCAGCAGCTTCCAAAACTCCTACGAGCAGTACTTC
>TRBV6-5|.|many|TRBJ2-1
CASSGRNYNEQFF
TGTGCCAGCAGTGGCAGGAACTACAATGAGCAGTTCTTC
>TRBV27|TRBD2|.|TRBJ2-1
CASSLWLAGPYNEQFF
TGTGCCAGCAGTTTATGGCTAGCGGGTCCCTACAATGAGCAGTTCTTC
>TRBV2|TRBD2|many|TRBJ2-2
CASSDSSGSPNTGELFF
TGTGCCAGCAGTGATTCTAGCGGGAGTCCCAACACCGGGGAGCTGTTTTTT
>TRBV19|.|.|TRBJ1-4
CASMVTDRGEKLFF
TGTGCCAGTATGGTTACGGACCGGGGTGAAAAACTGTTTTTT
>TRBV7-8|.|many|TRBJ1-5
CASSLVAGRDSNQPQHF
TGTGCCAGCAGCTTAGTGGCAGGGAGAGATAGCAATCAGCCCCAGCATTTT
>TRBV14|.|many|TRBJ2-2
CASSQGAPGWRELFF
TGTGCCAGCAGCCAAGGAGCCCCCGGGTGGCGGGAGCTGTTTTTT
>TRBV11-2|.|few|TRBJ2-5
CASSLVLLDQETQYF
TGTGCCAGCAGCTTAGTACTACTAGATCAAGAGACCCAGTACTTC
>TRBV18|TRBD1|many|TRBJ2-6
CASSPPRTGRAGANVLTF
TGTGCCAGCTCACCACCAAGGACAGGGAGAGCCGGGGCCAACGTCCTGACTTTC
>TRBV4-3|TRBD2|few|TRBJ2-1
CASSPRLAGGIPPSFF
TGCGCCAGCAGCCCGAGACTAGCGGGGGGGATCCCCCCCAGTTTCTTC
>TRBV19|TRBD1|.|TRBJ1-2
CASSMDRGMNYGYTF
TGTGCCAGTAGTATGGACAGGGGGATGAACTATGGCTACACCTTC
>TRBV9|TRBD1|many|TRBJ1-1
CASSVTGATEAFF
TGTGCCAGCAGTGTAACAGGGGCGACTGAAGCTTTCTTT
>TRBV20-1|.|many|TRBJ2-4
CSATTGHPFRVDDIQYF
TGCAGTGCTACGACAGGACACCCCTTCAGGGTCGATGACATTCAGTACTTC
>TRBV4-1|TRBD2|.|TRBJ2-5
CASSQSGGSLQETQYF
TGCGCCAGCAGCCAAAGTGGCGGGAGTCTCCAAGAGACCCAGTACTTC
>TRBV12-3/TRBV12-4|.|few|TRBJ1-5
CASSSGQGSRAQHF
TGTGCCAGCAGTTCGGGACAAGGGAGCCGGGCCCAGCATTTT
>TRBV7-2|.|few|TRBJ2-3
CASSLEFAGLTDTQYF
TGTGCCAGCAGCTTAGAATTTGCGGGGCTCACAGATACGCAGTATTTT
>TRBV5-1|.|many|TRBJ1-1
CASSTETGNTEAFF
TGCGCCAGCAGCACAGAGACAGGGAACACTGAAGCTTTCTTT
>TRBV7-9|TRBD1|few|TRBJ1-2
CASSLTGGGYGYTF
TGTGCCAGCAGCTTGACAGGGGGCGGCTATGGCTACACCTTC
>TRBV11-1|.|few|TRBJ2-7
CASSSDNYEQYF
TGTGCCAGCAGCTCGGACAACTACGAGCAGTACTTC
>TRBV30|.|.|TRBJ1-5
CAWSNRQYSNQPQHF
TGTGCCTGGAGTAACCGACAGTATAGCAATCAGCCCCAGCATTTT
>TRBV7-9|.|many|TRBJ1-2
CASSLAGDSTIGYTF
TGTGCCAGCAGCTTAGCCGGAGACAGTACTATAGGCTACACCTTC
>TRBV5-1|.|few|TRBJ1-1
CASSYRPRQATSNTEAFF
TGCGCCAGCAGCTATCGCCCTCGGCAGGCCACTTCGAACACTGAAGCTTTCTTT
>TRBV6-6|.|.|TRBJ2-2
CASSYSISGELFF
TGTGCCAGCAGTTACTCCATCTCCGGGGAGCTGTTTTTT
>TRBV7-9|TRBD2|many|TRBJ2-3
CASSLFSGGQRDTQYF
TGTGCCAGCAGCTTATTTAGCGGGGGACAGAGAGATACGCAGTATTTT
>TRBV11-3|.|many|TRBJ2-3
CASSPWGYTDTQYF
TGTGCCAGCAGTCCTTGGGGGTACACAGATACGCAGTATTTT
>TRBV20-1|.|many|TRBJ1-1
CSASGTNTEAFF
TGCAGTGCAAGCGGGACGAACACTGAAGCTTTCTTT
>TRBV7-2|.|few|TRBJ1-2
CASSSPGTNYGYTF
TGTGCCAGCAGCTCCCCCGGGACAAACTATGGCTACACCTTC
>TRBV12-3/TRBV12-4|.|many|TRBJ1-5
CASTTGYSNQPQHF
TGTGCCAGCACCACAGGTTATAGCAATCAGCCCCAGCATTTT
>TRBV2|TRBD2|.|TRBJ2-2
CASIETGLGGELFF
TGTGCCAGCATTGAGACTGGACTAGGCGGGGAGCTGTTTTTT